These 31 T cell receptor beta chains were sequenced from one sample in a study of PD-1 blockade in classical Hodgkin lymphoma. The repertoire was sequenced with immunoSEQ multiplex PCR; TCRdb's copy has only in-frame clones and lacks some. Among roughly 96,000 clones, about 93% were seen once, and the ten largest hold roughly 2.1%. The time point: cycle 4 day 1 (C4D1), after less than 7 weeks of nivolumab. Every patient was affected by relapse after autologous stem cell transplantation, while exposure to brentuximab vedotin was not uniform. The input for sequencing was peripheral blood mononuclear cells (PBMCs), taken before the fourth cycle of nivolumab. The receptor source for this set is a human donor with classical Hodgkin lymphoma.

The J gene is TRBJ2-3, the V gene TRBV5-1, with D possibly being TRBD2 (5 bases). Germline V gene data show CDR1 as SGHRS and CDR2 as YFSETQ. V lost 4 bases to trimming and J lost 2 bases, with 14 bases between them. This CDR3 region has 15 residues. The CDR3 sequence: CASSPAGPNTDTQYF. For the CDR3, the DNA is TGCGCCAGCAGCCCTGCGGGTCCGAACACAGATACGCAGTATTTT.

V usage is TRBV5-1 and J usage is TRBJ2-5; D is unclear. Germline lookup yields CDR1 SGHRS and CDR2 YFSETQ. The CDR3 sequence is 15 residues long. The V and J ends lost 0 bases and 3 bases respectively, with 12 bases between them. CDR3 coding DNA: TGCGCCAGCAGCTTGGGGTCACGAGGCGAAGAGACCCAGTACTTC. Protein product: CASSLGSRGEETQYF. Complete variable domain (other parts from reference TRBV5-1 and TRBJ2-5): KAGVTQTPRYLIKTRGQQVTLSCSPISGHRSVSWYQQTPGQGLQFLFEYFSETQRNKGNFPGRFSGRQFSNSRSEMNVSTLELGDSALYLCASSLGSRGEETQYFGPGTRLLVL.

This sequence joins TRBV5-1 and TRBJ1-3; D gene ambiguous. Trimming removed 3 bases at V and 4 bases at J, with 11 bases between. The CDR3 consists of 14 residues. Looked up from germline, CDR1 is SGHRS and CDR2 is YFSETQ. The CDR3 coding sequence is TGCGCCAGCAGCTCGAATTCCAACGGAAACACCATATATTTT. Translated, it gives CASSSNSNGNTIYF. Using reference TRBV5-1 and TRBJ1-3 for the parts outside the CDR3, the full variable domain is KAGVTQTPRYLIKTRGQQVTLSCSPISGHRSVSWYQQTPGQGLQFLFEYFSETQRNKGNFPGRFSGRQFSNSRSEMNVSTLELGDSALYLCASSSNSNGNTIYFGEGSWLTVV.

This chain uses TRBV25-1 with TRBJ1-2; no clear D. The CDR3 has 13 residues. Per the germline V gene, CDR1 is MGHDK and CDR2 is SYGVNS. Trimming pared 0 bases from V and 4 bases from J, leaving 6 bases between. CDR3 sequence: CASSEYNGYGYTF. The CDR3 nucleotides read TGTGCCAGCAGTGAATATAACGGCTATGGCTACACCTTC.

This clone was observed a single time. The rearrangement links TRBV29-1 to TRBJ1-2; 9 bases agree with TRBD1. Trimming removed 3 bases from V and 7 bases from J; junction bases left unmatched: 0. The CDR3 loop spans 11 amino acids. CDR1 and CDR2 from the germline V gene are SQVTM and ANQGSEA. The CDR3 DNA reads TGCAGCGTTGAGGACAGGGGTGGCTACACCTTC. Translated: CSVEDRGGYTF.

Comment on this clone: The junction does not match germline at one end; this may be a read error. This chain links TRBV18 with TRBJ1-4; D not resolved. CDR1 is KGHSH and CDR2 is LQKENI in the germline V gene. The CDR3 spans 10 residues. Written as DNA, the CDR3 is TGTGCCAGCTCACCGAGAAAAACTGTTTTT. It translates to CASSPRKTVF.

The CDR3 DNA reads as TGTGCCAGTAGTATCCTCCCGGGACAGGCCTACAATGAGCAGTTCTTC. The encoded protein is CASSILPGQAYNEQFF. The chain employs TRBV19 and TRBJ2-1; TRBD1 agrees at 8 bases. This CDR3 is built from 16 residues. The V and J ends lost 3 bases and 2 bases, in that order; junction bases with no gene match: 6. Germline CDR1 and CDR2: LNHDA and SQIVND (reference sequence).

The chain joins TRBV6-1 to TRBJ1-1; TRBD1 matches at 7 bases. Germline V gene lookup returns CDR1 MNHNS and CDR2 SASEGT. With V trimmed by 3 bases and J by 5 bases, 6 bases remained unmatched. This CDR3 is 14 amino acids long. Here the CDR3 reads CASSEGEGATEAFF. For the CDR3, the DNA is TGTGCCAGCAGTGAGGGAGAGGGGGCGACTGAAGCTTTCTTT.

V gene TRBV6-4 combines with J gene TRBJ2-3; 14 positions match TRBD2. This CDR3 has 15 amino acids. Per germline, CDR1 MRHNA and CDR2 SNTAGT. V lost 6 bases to trimming and J lost 7 bases; unmatched junction nucleotides: 6. CDR3 loop: CASSRLAGGPNTQYF. Written as DNA, the CDR3 is TGTGCCAGCAGCAGACTAGCGGGAGGGCCGAATACGCAGTATTTT.

The rearrangement uses TRBV27 and TRBJ1-4; D remains ambiguous. This CDR3 contains 13 residues. Trimming removed 6 bases from V and 8 bases from J, with 13 bases in between. In germline, CDR1 is MNHEY, CDR2 SMNVEV (reference sequence). Written as DNA, the CDR3 is TGTGCCAGCAGAGCGAGGGTAGAGGAAAAACTGTTTTTT. This gives the protein CASRARVEEKLFF.

This clone appeared a few times. The J gene is TRBJ2-7, the V gene TRBV7-9, with D perhaps given as TRBD1 or TRBD2 (6 bases each). The CDR3 consists of 12 residues. Germline V gene lookup returns CDR1 SEHNR and CDR2 FQNEAQ (reference sequence). Trimming pared 2 bases from V and 12 bases from J, leaving 14 bases between. The DNA for the CDR3 is TGTGCCAGCAGCTTAAAAAGGGGGGATCTGTACTTC. It specifies CASSLKRGDLYF.

The table lists this clone with a count of one. The chain combines TRBV9 with TRBJ2-5, with D maybe TRBD1 (7 bases). The V and J ends lost 1 base and 5 bases respectively, with 18 bases between them. The germline gives CDR1 SGDLS, CDR2 YYNGEE. CDR3 length: 16 residues. In DNA, the CDR3 is TGTGCCAGCAGCGTATCAAGCAGGGGGGCAGGGGAGACCCAGTACTTC. Protein sequence: CASSVSSRGAGETQYF.

The V call is TRBV28, the J call TRBJ2-6, with 8 bases identical to TRBD1. This CDR3 contains 22 residues. Unmatched junction bases numbered 19, after V lost 3 bases and J lost 0 bases. Germline values: CDR1 MDHEN, CDR2 SYDVKM. CDR3 loop: CASSLSVIRPTGGSSGANVLTF. DNA for the CDR3: TGTGCCAGCAGTTTGAGTGTTATAAGGCCCACAGGGGGGAGCTCTGGGGCCAACGTCCTGACTTTC.

The chain has TRBV28 and TRBJ1-1; D gene uncertain. Per germline, CDR1 MDHEN and CDR2 SYDVKM. V was cut by 5 bases and J by 1 base, with 26 bases left in between. The CDR3 runs 19 residues. CDR3 loop: CASSPPGMSYLLANTEAFF. DNA of the CDR3: TGTGCCAGCAGTCCCCCGGGAATGAGCTACCTTCTTGCGAACACTGAAGCTTTCTTT.

The V call is TRBV18, the J call TRBJ2-1, with no clear D. The germline V and J ends were trimmed by 4 bases and 6 bases, with 10 bases remaining between them. The V gene's germline CDR1 is KGHSH and CDR2 LQKENI. This CDR3 has 13 amino acids. The CDR3 sequence is CASSRTDPNEQFF. CDR3 nucleotides: TGTGCCAGCTCACGTACGGACCCCAATGAGCAGTTCTTC.

The chain joins TRBV27 to TRBJ2-1; no clear D gene. V was clipped by 4 bases and J by 8 bases, with 6 bases between them. The germline V gene encodes CDR1 MNHEY and CDR2 SMNVEV (reference sequence). The CDR3 is 11 amino acids. CDR3 sequence (DNA): TGTGCCAGCAGTTATGGGGATGAGCAGTTCTTC. Amino acids: CASSYGDEQFF.

The chain combines TRBV6-5 with TRBJ2-7; D might be TRBD2 (6 bases). V was clipped by 4 bases and J by 0 bases, with 16 bases between them. CDR3 length equals 16 residues. CDR1 is MNHEY and CDR2 is SVGAGI in the germline V gene. CDR3 nucleotide sequence: TGTGCCAGCAGTTCCCCCCGGAGGGCTAGCTCCTACGAGCAGTACTTC. It specifies CASSSPRRASSYEQYF.

The rearrangement uses TRBV2 and TRBJ1-2; D is ambiguous. The CDR3 sequence is 17 residues long. Trimming removed 0 bases from V and 2 bases from J, with 16 bases in between. Germline CDR1 SNHLY, CDR2 FYNNEI. The CDR3 coding sequence is TGTGCCAGCAGTGAAGCGCTGTTTAACAACAAGAACTATGGCTACACCTTC. It translates to CASSEALFNNKNYGYTF.

This clone was picked up one time. This chain connects TRBV5-1 to TRBJ1-1, with D unclear. V lost 2 bases to trimming and J lost 6 bases, with 14 bases between them. Germline V gene sequence: CDR1 SGHRS, CDR2 YFSETQ. The CDR3 length is 14 residues. The CDR3: CASSFDRHVAEAFF. The CDR3 DNA sequence: TGCGCCAGCAGCTTCGACCGCCACGTGGCTGAAGCTTTCTTT.

This sequence joins TRBV4-2 and TRBJ1-2; D is undetermined. CDR3 length equals 17 residues. The germline CDR1 and CDR2 sequences are LGHNA and YNFKEQ. V was pared by 0 bases and J by 4 bases, with 18 bases between. The CDR3 DNA is TGTGCCAGCAGCCAAGAGACTGGTCAGGATCGAATCTATGGCTACACCTTC. Its protein is CASSQETGQDRIYGYTF.

The chain uses TRBV5-4 and TRBJ2-7; TRBD2 might be the D (6 bases). The CDR3 contains 13 residues. The V end was cut by 5 bases, the J end by 2 bases, with 11 bases between. Per germline, CDR1 SGHNT and CDR2 YYREEE (reference sequence). CDR3 residues: CASSPGLTYEQYF. The DNA for the CDR3 is TGTGCCAGCAGTCCGGGACTCACCTACGAGCAGTACTTC.

The chain recombines TRBV19 with TRBJ1-2; 8 bases map to TRBD1. This CDR3 region has 15 residues. Germline assignment: CDR1 LNHDA and CDR2 SQIVND (reference sequence). V lost 5 bases, J lost 4 bases, and 9 bases stayed unmatched. CDR3 coding DNA: TGTGCCAGTAGTCAACGGACAGGGTTAGCCTATGGCTACACCTTC. Protein product: CASSQRTGLAYGYTF.

The CDR3 region is CASSLTNRAYEQYF. CDR3 DNA: TGTGCCAGCAGTTTAACAAACAGGGCCTACGAGCAGTACTTC. The V and J genes are TRBV27 and TRBJ2-7, with a tentative D call TRBD1 (6 bases). Per the germline V gene, CDR1 is MNHEY and CDR2 is SMNVEV (reference sequence). The CDR3 covers 14 residues. The germline V and J ends were trimmed by 2 bases and 2 bases, with 10 bases remaining between them.

The rearrangement uses TRBV5-4 and TRBJ2-7; D gene ambiguous. This CDR3 has 14 amino acids. The V gene lost 0 bases and the J gene lost 2 bases, with 9 bases spanning the gap. Germline V gene lookup returns CDR1 SGHNT and CDR2 YYREEE (reference sequence). The CDR3 loop reads CASSLVGQTYEQYF. CDR3 bases: TGTGCCAGCAGCTTGGTGGGCCAGACCTACGAGCAGTACTTC.

The chain has TRBV7-9 and TRBJ1-1, with D hard to call. The CDR3 runs 13 residues. The V and J ends lost 1 base and 4 bases respectively, with 7 bases between them. Germline CDR1 reads SEHNR; CDR2 reads FQNEAQ (reference sequence). The CDR3 DNA reads as TGTGCCAGCAGCTTAGTTTACGGCACTGAAGCTTTCTTT. Protein sequence: CASSLVYGTEAFF.

This chain uses TRBV27 with TRBJ1-5; D is unresolved. V lost 2 bases and J lost 3, with 8 bases in between. The CDR3 contains 14 residues. In germline, CDR1 is MNHEY, CDR2 SMNVEV (reference sequence). CDR3 nucleotide sequence: TGTGCCAGCAGTTTACGTCGTGACAATCAGCCCCAGCATTTT. This gives the protein CASSLRRDNQPQHF.

This sequence joins TRBV10-3 and TRBJ2-1, with 9 positions matching TRBD2. Germline V gives CDR1 ENHRY, CDR2 SYGVKD. J lost 5 bases, V lost 8 bases, and 4 bases had no gene match. The CDR3 is 13 residues long. This CDR3 is CAIGRLADNEQFF. The DNA of the CDR3 is TGTGCCATCGGTCGACTAGCGGACAATGAGCAGTTCTTC.

This rearrangement joins TRBV28 to TRBJ1-5; TRBD1 matches 11 bases. The ends lost 4 bases at V and 4 bases at J; junction bases unmatched: 3. Germline V gives CDR1 MDHEN, CDR2 SYDVKM. This CDR3 spans 15 amino acids. The CDR3 coding sequence is TGTGCCAGCAGTTGGACAGGGGGCCTAAATCAGCCCCAGCATTTT. Protein product: CASSWTGGLNQPQHF.

This sequence joins TRBV5-4 and TRBJ2-5; tentatively, D is TRBD2 (6 bases). The CDR3 has 15 amino acids. Germline V gene data show CDR1 as SGHNT and CDR2 as YYREEE (reference sequence). Trimming removed 7 bases from V and 0 bases from J, with 16 bases in between. For the CDR3, the DNA is TGTGCCAGCGGTACAAGTAGCGGCCACCAAGAGACCCAGTACTTC. It encodes CASGTSSGHQETQYF. Variable domain in full (rest from reference TRBV5-4 and TRBJ2-5): ETGVTQSPTHLIKTRGQQVTLRCSSQSGHNTVSWYQQALGQGPQFIFQYYREEENGRGNFPPRFSGLQFPNYSSELNVNALELDDSALYLCASGTSSGHQETQYFGPGTRLLVL.

V and J are TRBV27 and TRBJ2-6, with D unresolved. CDR3 length: 13 residues. CDR1 is MNHEY and CDR2 is SMNVEV in the germline V gene (reference sequence). The V gene lost 3 bases and the J gene lost 4 bases, with 4 bases spanning the gap. This chain's CDR3 is CASSLGGANVLTF. DNA for the CDR3: TGTGCCAGCAGTTTGGGAGGGGCCAACGTCCTGACTTTC.

This clone was seen just once. The CDR3 loop is CASSLTVGNEKLFF. The DNA for the CDR3 is TGTGCCAGCAGTTTAACAGTTGGTAATGAAAAACTGTTTTTT. V and J are TRBV27 and TRBJ1-4; D gene unclear. The ends were cut back, 2 bases at V and 4 bases at J, with 8 bases in the middle. Germline lookup yields CDR1 MNHEY and CDR2 SMNVEV (reference sequence). CDR3 length: 14 residues.